This T cell receptor (beta chain) was captured in a study of cytomegalovirus exposure and HLA in healthy donors. At the level of the study: In a later analysis, it was reported that the roughly 120 validation repertoires had been produced on the same platform as the roughly 700 repertoires belonging to the first cohort. Points from the study as a whole: The TCR clusters that emerged in the first cohort tended, a later analysis found, to co-occur in the roughly 130 validation repertoires.

CDR3 length: 17 amino acids. In germline, CDR1 is MGHRA, CDR2 YSYEKL. V was pared by 4 bases and J by 4 bases, with 10 bases of the junction left unmatched. On this clone: Antigen unknown.

Libraries were prepared by immunoSEQ multiplex PCR; TCRdb keeps only in-frame clonotypes and omits some of them. The sample has 100,000 to 150,000 clones, roughly nine tenths seen once. The receptor was isolated from a woman aged 18-29 years in good health and CMV-seronegative. The V gene is TRBV4-1, the J gene TRBJ1-5; 10 nucleotides match TRBD1. The sequenced material came from PBMCs. CDR3 bases: TGCGCCAGCAGCCGAGAAGACCCGGGACAGGGGAATCAGCCCCAGCATTTT. Protein sequence: CASSREDPGQGNQPQHF.